These 3 T cell receptor beta chains share one sample of origin, sequenced in a study of shared clonotypes between healthy human individuals. Only in-frame clones appear in the TCRdb table, and some are missing; sequencing was by immunoSEQ multiplex PCR. The profile covers around 1.9 million clones, with 93% appearing a single time and around 1.7% taken by the ten largest. The naive CD8 population came from CD45RO-negative cells selected for CCR7, without terminally differentiated effector memory CD45RA+ cells. Sequenced: naive CD8+ T cells from PBMCs. Every receptor here comes from a man aged 18 to 30 in good health. Some clones in this sample may be carry-over from other donors' samples.

As for this clone: The sample has other DNA sequences that encode this CDR3 too. The CDR3 reads CASSLAVSYEQYF. Here the CDR3 DNA reads TGTGCCAGCAGCTTAGCAGTATCCTACGAGCAGTACTTC. This chain uses TRBV7-9 with TRBJ2-7; D not certain. Looked up from germline, CDR1 is SEHNR and CDR2 is FQNEAQ (reference sequence). CDR3 length equals 13 residues. V dropped 0 bases and J dropped 1 base, with 4 bases sitting between them.

The V call is TRBV9, the J call TRBJ2-3; 9 bases match TRBD2. The V gene's germline CDR1 is SGDLS and CDR2 YYNGEE. Trimming at V came to 0 bases and at J to 4 bases, leaving 6 bases not matched to a gene. The length of the CDR3 is 16 residues. CDR3 loop: CASSVDRLAVADTQYF. The CDR3 DNA sequence: TGTGCCAGCAGCGTAGATCGACTAGCGGTGGCAGATACGCAGTATTTT.

The rearrangement joins TRBV6-5 to TRBJ2-3; D unclear. Trimming cost V 11 bases and J 2 bases, with 11 bases left between them. CDR3 length equals 12 residues. Germline values: CDR1 MNHEY, CDR2 SVGAGI. CDR3 in DNA: TGTGCCGCCAAGACTCCCACAGATACGCAGTATTTT. Its translation: CAAKTPTDTQYF.